The source of this TCR beta chain is a study of T cells after posttransplantation cyclophosphamide. The data were produced by immunoSEQ multiplex PCR, yet TCRdb's version contains in-frame clones alone and is incomplete. Of some 20,000 clones listed, approximately 98% are singletons. Germline CDR1 KGHSH, CDR2 LQKENI. The CDR3 length is 13 residues. Trimming cost V 6 bases and J 8 bases, with 16 bases left between them. The naive gate required viable CD3+CD4+ or CD3+CD8+ cells with CCR7+CD45RA+CD45RO-CD95-CD27+CD28+ phenotype. Material for sequencing was naive CD4+ T cells sorted from PBMCs. The clonotype comes from a man aged 45-65 years in good health, CMV-negative, and a related stem cell transplant donor. The J gene is TRBJ1-2, the V gene TRBV18; a weak D match, TRBD1 (5 bases). CDR3 sequence (DNA): TGTGCCAGCTCCCCATTCGACAGAAAAGGCTACACCTTC. It specifies CASSPFDRKGYTF.